The next 30 T cell receptor beta chains were all read from a single sample in a study of Ad26.COV2.S vaccination and SARS-CoV-2 variants. TCRdb's table, derived via immunoSEQ multiplex PCR, lists solely in-frame clones and lacks some. The data contain some 190,000 clones, approximately 88% of them singletons. Sequenced here: peripheral blood, sampled after recovery from COVID-19. The receptors stem from a human donor who had recovered from COVID-19.

The rearrangement joins TRBV25-1 to TRBJ2-1, with 7 bases aligning to TRBD2. This CDR3 is built from 16 residues. Germline V gene lookup returns CDR1 MGHDK and CDR2 SYGVNS. V was pared by 3 bases and J by 5 bases, with 10 bases of the junction left unmatched. CDR3 nucleotides: TGTGCCAGCAGTGAGCCGGGACTACCGGGCGACAATGAGCAGTTCTTC. This gives the protein CASSEPGLPGDNEQFF.

This chain links TRBV10-2 with TRBJ2-7; 7 positions agree with TRBD1. With 5 bases clipped from V and 1 base from J, the junction kept 5 bases outside the gene matches. The length of the CDR3 is 14 residues. CDR1 and CDR2 (germline): WSHSY, SAAADI. The CDR3, as DNA: TGCGCCAGCAGTAAGAGACAGGGTTCCTACGAGCAGTACTTC. Translated, it gives CASSKRQGSYEQYF.

V gene TRBV3-1 (or the pseudogene TRBV3-2) combines with J gene TRBJ2-5, with 7 bases identical to TRBD2. Looked up from germline, CDR1 is LGHDT and CDR2 is YNNKEL (reference sequence). Unmatched junction bases numbered 16, after V lost 0 bases and J lost 3 bases. The CDR3 is made up of 19 amino acids. The CDR3 spells CASSQDRLRGGRGEETQYF. As DNA, the CDR3 is TGTGCCAGCAGCCAAGACCGCCTAAGGGGCGGGAGAGGGGAAGAGACCCAGTACTTC.

The rearrangement links TRBV5-6 to TRBJ1-1; weak D call: TRBD1 (5 bases). The CDR3 sequence is 14 residues long. Germline-derived CDR1 and CDR2 are SGHDT and YYEEEE. V was shortened by 1 base and J by 1 base, with 8 bases between the two germline ends. The CDR3 region is CASSLWGKNTEAFF. CDR3 sequence (DNA): TGTGCCAGCAGCTTGTGGGGGAAGAACACTGAAGCTTTCTTT. Looking up the rest from reference TRBV5-6 and TRBJ1-1 gives the full variable domain: DAGVTQSPTHLIKTRGQQVTLRCSPKSGHDTVSWYQQALGQGPQFIFQYYEEEERQRGNFPDRFSGHQFPNYSSELNVNALLLGDSALYLCASSLWGKNTEAFFGQGTRLTVV.

The V call is TRBV2, the J call TRBJ2-7; the D gene is possibly TRBD1 (6 bases). Germline V lookup: CDR1 SNHLY, CDR2 FYNNEI. CDR3 length: 13 amino acids. Trimming pared 0 bases from V and 6 bases from J, leaving 9 bases between. CDR3 coding DNA: TGTGCCAGCAGTGAAGCCACAGGGCCCGAGCAGTACTTC. Its translation is CASSEATGPEQYF.

The chain carries TRBV24-1 and TRBJ2-7; 9 bases align to TRBD1. V dropped 4 bases and J dropped 3; count of bases not matched to a gene: 3. The CDR3 consists of 14 residues. Germline V gene sequence: CDR1 KGHDR, CDR2 SFDVKD. The CDR3 DNA reads as TGTGCCACCAGTGACACGACAGGGGGCTACGAGCAGTACTTC. It specifies CATSDTTGGYEQYF.

The CDR3 region is CASSLAAGTYYGYTF. In DNA form, the CDR3 reads TGTGCCAGCAGCTTGGCCGCGGGGACGTACTATGGCTACACCTTC. The chain is built from TRBV5-6 and TRBJ1-2; TRBD1 might be the D (5 bases). V lost 0 bases to trimming and J lost 3 bases, with 12 bases between them. Germline CDR1 is SGHDT and CDR2 is YYEEEE. This CDR3 comprises 15 residues.

The chain recombines TRBV4-2 with TRBJ1-6; maybe TRBD1 (5 bases). The CDR3 loop spans 15 amino acids. V lost 2 bases and J 6 bases, leaving 11 bases between the germline ends. CDR1 and CDR2 from the germline V gene are LGHNA and YNFKEQ. The CDR3 sequence: CASSQPGRGNSPLHF. The CDR3, as DNA: TGTGCCAGCAGCCAACCGGGAAGGGGTAATTCACCCCTCCACTTT.

This clone was picked up one time. The rearrangement joins TRBV4-1 to TRBJ1-2; 12 positions match TRBD1. The CDR3 covers 19 residues. V lost 0 bases, J lost 3 bases, and 11 bases stayed unmatched. Germline V gene lookup returns CDR1 MGHRA and CDR2 YSYEKL. The CDR3 spells CASSQEGSMGQGAYYGYTF. The CDR3 DNA reads TGCGCCAGCAGCCAAGAAGGTAGTATGGGACAGGGGGCGTACTATGGCTACACCTTC.

This clone has just one count. V usage is TRBV5-5 and J usage is TRBJ1-5; tentatively, D is TRBD1 (5 bases). CDR3 length: 17 residues. V gave up 4 bases and J gave up 2 bases, with 19 bases separating them. Germline V gene data show CDR1 as SGHKS and CDR2 as YYEKEE (reference sequence). In DNA form, the CDR3 reads TGTGCCAGCAGCCTCCTCCCAGGGTTCCAGGGCAATCAGCCCCAGCATTTT. Protein sequence: CASSLLPGFQGNQPQHF.

The chain links TRBV7-9 to TRBJ1-2, with D unresolved. Trimming cost V 6 bases and J 3 bases, with 17 bases left between them. Germline CDR1 reads SEHNR; CDR2 reads FQNEAQ (reference sequence). The CDR3 runs to 15 residues. CDR3 amino acids: CASSPSSREDYGYTF. Here the CDR3 DNA reads TGTGCCAGCAGTCCCTCTTCCCGGGAGGACTATGGCTACACCTTC.

J is TRBJ1-2 and V is TRBV4-1, with TRBD1 matching 7 bases. Looked up from germline, CDR1 is MGHRA and CDR2 is YSYEKL. There are 14 residues in the CDR3. V lost 1 base, J lost 8 bases, and 7 bases stayed unmatched. CDR3 coding DNA: TGCGCCAGCAGCCAAGTCGGACAGGAGGGGGGCTACACCTTC. As protein: CASSQVGQEGGYTF.

Comment on this clone: No conserved phenylalanine or tryptophan is present at the end of the CDR3, so a read error is the likely explanation. No DNA is shown, since the ends of the CDR3 on it are uncertain; the CDR3 is the one TCRdb lists. The chain recombines TRBV2 with TRBJ1-2. The CDR3 spans 11 amino acids, including both terminal residues. Germline CDR1 SNHLY, CDR2 FYNNEI. The CDR3 sequence: CASSKERGGEL.

This chain uses TRBV7-6 with TRBJ2-2; 12 positions match TRBD2. The CDR3 consists of 17 residues. V shed 5 bases, J shed 4 bases, and the junction held 8 bases outside the gene matches. Per germline, CDR1 SGHVS and CDR2 FNYEAQ. The CDR3 DNA sequence: TGTGCCAGCAGCCGGTCTGGGACTAGCGGGCGCACCGGGGAGCTGTTTTTT. Protein sequence: CASSRSGTSGRTGELFF.

The chain joins TRBV11-1 to TRBJ2-7, with 8 bases identical to TRBD1. The V and J ends lost 5 bases and 0 bases, in that order; junction bases with no gene match: 6. The CDR3 runs to 15 residues. In germline, CDR1 is SGHAT, CDR2 FQDESV (reference sequence). The chain's CDR3 is CASSRPDRVSYEQYF. DNA for the CDR3: TGTGCCAGCAGCCGGCCGGACAGGGTCTCCTACGAGCAGTACTTC.

The chain links TRBV27 to TRBJ2-1; D is unresolved. Germline CDR1 reads MNHEY; CDR2 reads SMNVEV (reference sequence). The CDR3 consists of 12 residues. Trimming removed 5 bases at V and 7 bases at J, with 9 bases between. CDR3 in amino acids: CASSDPLNEQFF. The CDR3, as DNA: TGTGCCAGCAGTGACCCTTTAAATGAGCAGTTCTTC.

This clone has just one count. This rearrangement joins TRBV9 to TRBJ2-7; D is unresolved. This CDR3 is built from 16 residues. CDR1 SGDLS and CDR2 YYNGEE come from the germline V gene. The V gene lost 0 bases and the J gene lost 2 bases, with 15 bases spanning the gap. CDR3 sequence reads: CASSVGTDEDTYEQYF. The DNA for the CDR3 is TGTGCCAGCAGCGTAGGGACCGATGAAGACACCTACGAGCAGTACTTC.

The chain links TRBV28 to TRBJ2-5; no reliable D call. V was trimmed by 6 bases and J by 5 bases, leaving 10 bases between them. CDR1 and CDR2 (germline): MDHEN, SYDVKM. This CDR3 has 12 amino acids. The CDR3 is CASSSIVETQYF. The CDR3 DNA reads TGTGCCAGCAGCTCCATAGTCGAGACCCAGTACTTC.

The V call is TRBV11-2, the J call TRBJ2-7, with D possibly TRBD1 on 6 matching bases. The CDR3 is made up of 16 amino acids. The germline CDR1 and CDR2 sequences are SGHAT and FQNNGV. V dropped 6 bases and J dropped 3 bases, with 21 bases sitting between them. DNA for the CDR3: TGTGCCAGCAGTTTGACCGGGACAAACGTCTTCTACGAGCAGTACTTC. It yields the protein CASSLTGTNVFYEQYF.

The J gene is TRBJ2-7, the V gene TRBV7-2; D remains unclear. V lost 6 bases and J lost 0, with 3 bases in between. The CDR3 covers 11 residues. Per the germline V gene, CDR1 is SGHTA and CDR2 is FQGNSA. CDR3 DNA: TGTGCCAGCAGGTTCTCCTACGAGCAGTACTTC. Translating it yields CASRFSYEQYF.

The chain links TRBV5-4 to TRBJ1-4; possible D gene TRBD1, 5 bases. The V end lost 4 bases, the J end lost 5 bases, and 18 bases lay between the germline ends. CDR1 and CDR2 from the germline V gene are SGHNT and YYREEE (reference sequence). The CDR3 loop spans 16 amino acids. CDR3 nucleotide sequence: TGTGCCAGCAGCAAAGAACCCGGGACGGGGAATGAAAAACTGTTTTTT. Translated: CASSKEPGTGNEKLFF.

The rearrangement links TRBV7-9 to TRBJ2-4, with TRBD2 matching 13 bases. Germline loops: CDR1 SEHNR, CDR2 FQNEAQ (reference sequence). This CDR3 is built from 18 residues. V lost 4 bases and J lost 8; bases outside the gene matches: 14. CDR3 bases: TGTGCCAGCAGCTGGGGACTAGCGGGAAGCCCTATCCGGTACATTCAGTACTTC. Translation: CASSWGLAGSPIRYIQYF.

This chain uses TRBV5-1 with TRBJ2-1, with D perhaps being TRBD1 or TRBD2 (6 bases each). The V gene lost 0 bases and the J gene lost 4 bases, with 11 bases spanning the gap. Germline V gene lookup returns CDR1 SGHRS and CDR2 YFSETQ. The CDR3 loop spans 15 amino acids. In nucleotides, the CDR3 is TGCGCCAGCAGCTTGGAGGGGGGAATTTACAATGAGCAGTTCTTC. Translated, it gives CASSLEGGIYNEQFF.

This clone was observed a single time. The same CDR3 arises from other DNA sequences in this sample as well. The chain links TRBV18 to TRBJ1-1; D might be TRBD1 (5 bases). The CDR3 length is 13 residues. CDR1 is KGHSH, CDR2 LQKENI, per germline. The germline V and J ends were trimmed by 6 bases and 0 bases, with 8 bases remaining between them. The CDR3: CASSGTLNTEAFF. CDR3 bases: TGTGCCAGCTCCGGGACCTTGAACACTGAAGCTTTCTTT.

This clone occurred once. V and J are TRBV7-9 and TRBJ1-2; TRBD1 agrees at 11 bases. The V and J ends lost 5 bases and 4 bases, in that order; junction bases with no gene match: 9. The length of the CDR3 is 16 residues. Germline CDR1 SEHNR, CDR2 FQNEAQ (reference sequence). The chain's CDR3 is CASSGTTGTGGYGYTF. In DNA, the CDR3 is TGTGCCAGCAGCGGAACTACCGGGACAGGGGGCTATGGCTACACCTTC.

The sample holds a few counts of this clone. The rearrangement uses TRBV3-1 (or the pseudogene TRBV3-2) and TRBJ1-1; D unclear. The CDR3 contains 14 residues. CDR1 is LGHDT, CDR2 YNNKEL, per germline (reference sequence). Trimming pared 1 base from V and 1 base from J, leaving 7 bases between. The DNA of the CDR3 is TGTGCCAGCAGCCAAGGGTGGGGGAACACTGAAGCTTTCTTT. It specifies CASSQGWGNTEAFF.

The chain carries TRBV7-8 and TRBJ2-1; 8 positions agree with TRBD2. In germline, CDR1 is SGHVS, CDR2 FQNEAQ. CDR3 length: 18 amino acids. The V gene end was trimmed by 0 bases and the J gene end by 3 bases; junction bases not matched to a gene: 10. The CDR3, as DNA: TGTGCCAGCAGCTTAGCCCTCCCGGGAGGGTTCTACTACAATGAGCAGTTCTTC. Its protein product is CASSLALPGGFYYNEQFF.

The chain is built from TRBV27 and TRBJ2-7; weak D call: TRBD1 (6 bases). The CDR3 runs 13 residues. The V gene lost 7 bases and the J gene lost 7 bases, with 17 bases spanning the gap. Germline V gene sequence: CDR1 MNHEY, CDR2 SMNVEV (reference sequence). In DNA, the CDR3 is TGTGCCAGCAAACCCGGACAGCCTTGGGAGCAGTACTTC. Residues: CASKPGQPWEQYF.

This sequence joins TRBV6-6 and TRBJ1-1; D gene ambiguous. Trimming took off 0 bases at V and 8 bases at J, with 4 bases between the two ends. This CDR3 region has 11 residues. Germline V gives CDR1 MNHNY, CDR2 SVGAGI (reference sequence). The CDR3 nucleotides are TGTGCCAGCAGTTACTCGGGGGAAGCTTTCTTT. This encodes CASSYSGEAFF.

The chain is built from TRBV4-2 and TRBJ2-7, with D perhaps TRBD1 or TRBD2 (5 bases each). The CDR3 sequence is 13 residues long. Per the germline V gene, CDR1 is LGHNA and CDR2 is YNFKEQ. Trimming removed 0 bases from V and 6 bases from J, with 9 bases in between. CDR3 sequence reads: CASSQDTGREQYF. CDR3 sequence (DNA): TGTGCCAGCAGCCAAGATACGGGGCGCGAGCAGTACTTC.